This passage covers 5 T cell receptor beta chains from one sample sequenced in a study of blood T cell repertoires in COVID-19. Clones were read by immunoSEQ multiplex PCR, and TCRdb kept only the in-frame ones, dropping some. The data show around 35,000 clones, more than 85% seen once. Sequencing was done on a sample of peripheral blood. These receptors originate from a man in his 70s with acute or convalescent COVID-19.

The chain joins TRBV30 to TRBJ2-7; a weak D match, TRBD1 (6 bases). Germline V gene sequence: CDR1 GTSNPN, CDR2 SVGIG (reference sequence). The CDR3 has 14 residues. The V end was cut by 5 bases, the J end by 4 bases, with 18 bases between. CDR3 region: CAWDPHGGGYEQYF. The CDR3 DNA sequence: TGTGCCTGGGACCCCCATGGGGGCGGGTACGAGCAGTACTTC.

The V call is TRBV7-9, the J call TRBJ1-6, with TRBD1 as a possible D gene (5 bases). Trimming took 5 bases from V and 9 from J, leaving 14 bases between them. Germline V gene sequence: CDR1 SEHNR, CDR2 FQNEAQ (reference sequence). The CDR3 is made up of 14 amino acids. CDR3 region: CASSPQGVGSPLHF. CDR3 nucleotides: TGTGCCAGCAGCCCCCAGGGTGTCGGTTCACCCCTCCACTTT. The full variable domain, its missing parts supplied by reference TRBV7-9 and TRBJ1-6, is DTGVSQNPRHKITKRGQNVTFRCDPISEHNRLYWYRQTLGQGPEFLTYFQNEAQLEKSRLLSDRFSAERPKGSFSTLEIQRTEQGDSAMYLCASSPQGVGSPLHFGNGTRLTVT.

The chain is built from TRBV21-1 and TRBJ2-1; TRBD2 was called by the table and not checked on the DNA. TRBV21-1 is recorded as a pseudogene. This CDR3 region has 14 residues. CDR3 bases: TGTGCCAGCAGCAACACTAGCCGTTACAATGAGCAGTTCTTC. Translated: CASSNTSRYNEQFF.

This clone was detected a few times. The rearrangement joins TRBV18 to TRBJ1-1; 7 bases fit TRBD1. Germline CDR1 reads KGHSH; CDR2 reads LQKENI. Trimming at V came to 1 base and at J to 0 bases, leaving 2 bases not matched to a gene. The CDR3 sequence is 15 residues long. In DNA form, the CDR3 reads TGTGCCAGCTCACCACAGGGGGCTATGAACACTGAAGCTTTCTTT. Translation: CASSPQGAMNTEAFF.

The rearrangement uses TRBV11-1 and TRBJ2-3; tentative D call: TRBD2 (5 bases). The CDR3 has 12 residues. CDR1 is SGHAT, CDR2 FQDESV, per germline (reference sequence). V gave up 6 bases and J gave up 2 bases, with 6 bases separating them. The CDR3 protein is CASSRDTDTQYF. As DNA, the CDR3 is TGTGCCAGCAGTCGGGACACAGATACGCAGTATTTT.